This T cell receptor (beta chain) was recorded in a study of T cell repertoires in cytomegalovirus infection. TCRdb reprocessed the reads with MiXCR, giving one entry per CDR3 protein. The sample holds a few hundred thousand distinct CDR3 sequences; 40% are singletons and the top ten take 48%. In the case of this clonotype: No antigen is known for it.

In germline, CDR1 is SGHVS, CDR2 FNYEAQ. The CDR3 sequence is 13 residues long. Unmatched junction bases numbered 5, after V lost 4 bases and J lost 8 bases. This rearrangement joins TRBV7-6 to TRBJ2-1, with TRBD2 matching 7 bases. Source: cultured PBMCs, taken from culture after CMV antigen stimulation. The sequence was obtained from a human donor in good health (CMV status not recorded). Some clones in this sample may be carry-over from other donors' samples. The DNA of the CDR3 is TGTGCCAGCAGCTGGGAGGGTACGCATGAGCAGTTCTTC. This translates into CASSWEGTHEQFF.